The 5 T cell receptor beta chains reported below all come from one sample, sequenced in a study of siplizumab effects on memory and regulatory T cells. Here immunoSEQ multiplex PCR was the method, and the copy in TCRdb shows in-frame clones only, minus some. The data hold tens of thousands of clones, with more than 95% observed a single time. Material: naive CD4+ T cells sorted from blood. The source of these receptors is a human donor in good health.

This clone has only one observation. The chain recombines TRBV7-3 with TRBJ1-2; D gene ambiguous. Germline V gene data show CDR1 as SGHTA and CDR2 as FQGTGA. With 5 bases removed from V and 6 bases from J, the gap between germline ends came to 16 bases. The CDR3 loop spans 14 amino acids. CDR3 nucleotide sequence: TGTGCCAGCAGCATATCGAATGGACCGGATGGCTACACCTTC. Its protein product is CASSISNGPDGYTF.

The sample holds one count of this clone. This chain uses TRBV7-3 with TRBJ1-1; the D gene is possibly TRBD1 (5 bases). The CDR3 sequence is 15 residues long. V dropped 5 bases and J dropped 2 bases, with 15 bases sitting between them. Germline values: CDR1 SGHTA, CDR2 FQGTGA. Written as DNA, the CDR3 is TGTGCCAGCAGCCTACTCGGGACCTCAAACACTGAAGCTTTCTTT. This codes for CASSLLGTSNTEAFF.

This clone was observed a single time. The rearrangement uses TRBV6-1 and TRBJ2-7, with D perhaps TRBD2 (7 bases). Germline loops: CDR1 MNHNS, CDR2 SASEGT. Trimming cost V 2 bases and J 7 bases, with 15 bases left between them. CDR3 length: 14 residues. CDR3 protein: CASSEFGGLREQYF. In DNA form, the CDR3 reads TGTGCCAGCAGTGAATTCGGGGGGCTGAGGGAGCAGTACTTC.

The chain couples TRBV20-1 to TRBJ1-2; D is uncertain. The CDR3 totals 9 residues. Germline V gene lookup returns CDR1 DFQATT and CDR2 SNEGSKA (reference sequence). The V end lost 7 bases, the J end lost 7 bases, and 7 bases lay between the germline ends. CDR3 sequence: CSVGSGYTF. The CDR3 DNA follows: TGCAGTGTGGGCAGTGGCTACACCTTC.

V usage is TRBV9 and J usage is TRBJ2-2, with 7 bases fitting TRBD2. Germline V gene data show CDR1 as SGDLS and CDR2 as YYNGEE. V dropped 4 bases and J dropped 0; count of bases not matched to a gene: 6. The CDR3 is 16 residues long. The CDR3 loop is CASSLVAGANTGELFF. As DNA, the CDR3 is TGTGCCAGCAGCCTCGTGGCGGGGGCGAACACCGGGGAGCTGTTTTTT.